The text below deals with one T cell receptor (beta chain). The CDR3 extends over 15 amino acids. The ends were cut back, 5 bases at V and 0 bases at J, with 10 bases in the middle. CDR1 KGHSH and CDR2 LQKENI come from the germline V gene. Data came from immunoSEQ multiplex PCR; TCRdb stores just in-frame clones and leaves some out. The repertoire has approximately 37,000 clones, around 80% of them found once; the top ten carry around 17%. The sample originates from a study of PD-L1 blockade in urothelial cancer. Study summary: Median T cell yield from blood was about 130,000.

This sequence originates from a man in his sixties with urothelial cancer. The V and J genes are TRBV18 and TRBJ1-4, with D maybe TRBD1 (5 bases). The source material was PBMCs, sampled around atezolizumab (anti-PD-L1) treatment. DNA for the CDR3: TGTGCCAGCTCAAGGAGCAGGGCAACTAATGAAAAACTGTTTTTT. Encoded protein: CASSRSRATNEKLFF.